The 13 T cell receptor beta chains listed next were all sequenced from one sample in a study of shared clonotypes between healthy human individuals. Sequencing used immunoSEQ multiplex PCR; TCRdb keeps in-frame clones, though not all of them. The sample consists of roughly 2,300,000 clones, approximately 90% of them appearing once. The sequencing sample was made of naive CD4+ T cells from PBMCs. Described subset: CD45RA+ positively selected. These receptors were obtained from a man aged 18 to 35 in good health. Some clones in this sample may be carry-over from other donors' samples.

Concerning this clone itself: Within the sample, other DNA sequences also encode this same CDR3. J is TRBJ1-3 and V is TRBV7-2; D is uncertain. With 5 bases removed from V and 2 bases from J, the gap between germline ends came to 7 bases. The CDR3 has 13 residues. CDR1 is SGHTA, CDR2 FQGNSA, per germline. The CDR3 DNA is TGTGCCAGCAGCCCAACTACTGGAAACACCATATATTTT. It yields the protein CASSPTTGNTIYF.

With respect to this clone: The sample carries other DNA sequences with the same CDR3. The rearrangement uses TRBV20-1 and TRBJ1-2, with D unresolved. CDR3 size: 11 residues. Germline lookup yields CDR1 DFQATT and CDR2 SNEGSKA (reference sequence). The germline V and J ends were trimmed by 1 base and 7 bases, with 7 bases remaining between them. The CDR3 bases are TGCAGTGCTAGAGGGACTTCTGGCTACACCTTC. Protein sequence: CSARGTSGYTF.

The gene calls are TRBV7-8 and TRBJ2-1; 10 nucleotides match TRBD2. Trimming at V came to 5 bases and at J to 10 bases, leaving 8 bases not matched to a gene. The germline V gene encodes CDR1 SGHVS and CDR2 FQNEAQ. The CDR3 sequence is 14 residues long. The CDR3 bases are TGTGCCAGCAGCATGTCCGGGACTAGCGAGGAGCAGTTCTTC. Its translation is CASSMSGTSEEQFF.

The V and J genes are TRBV9 and TRBJ1-3, with 8 bases aligning to TRBD1. Germline CDR1 SGDLS, CDR2 YYNGEE. J lost 4 bases, V lost 1 base, and 13 bases had no gene match. The CDR3 totals 18 residues. The CDR3 here is CASSVNRGASRRGNTIYF. The DNA of the CDR3 is TGTGCCAGCAGCGTAAACAGGGGGGCCTCCCGAAGGGGAAACACCATATATTTT.

This chain links TRBV2 with TRBJ1-2, with 7 bases fitting TRBD1. The germline V gene has CDR1 SNHLY and CDR2 FYNNEI. There are 16 residues in the CDR3. J lost 4 bases, V lost 1 base, and 9 bases had no gene match. The CDR3 DNA reads as TGTGCCAGCAGTGAAGGTGGAGCAGGGGGTTTCTATGGCTACACCTTC. As protein: CASSEGGAGGFYGYTF.

The chain couples TRBV6-4 to TRBJ2-2; TRBD2 matches 7 bases. CDR3 length equals 14 residues. The V gene's germline CDR1 is MRHNA and CDR2 SNTAGT. Germline trimming cut 2 bases from V and 3 bases from J; bases unmatched to any gene: 0. This CDR3 reads CASSDGRDTGELFF. The DNA of the CDR3 is TGTGCCAGCAGTGACGGGAGGGACACCGGGGAGCTGTTTTTT.

This chain connects TRBV7-3 to TRBJ2-2; 9 bases line up with TRBD2. The length of the CDR3 is 17 residues. Germline CDR1 and CDR2: SGHTA and FQGTGA. Trimming took 2 bases from V and 1 from J; bases not matched to a gene: 5. CDR3 amino acids: CASSLLGLALNTGELFF. CDR3 DNA: TGTGCCAGCAGCTTACTAGGACTAGCGCTGAACACCGGGGAGCTGTTTTTT.

The chain is built from TRBV28 and TRBJ1-4; 8 bases map to TRBD1. The CDR3 contains 16 residues. V was pared by 5 bases and J by 8 bases, with 13 bases of the junction left unmatched. From germline, CDR1 is MDHEN and CDR2 SYDVKM. The CDR3 sequence: CASSPLKDRVGEKLFF. The CDR3 DNA reads TGTGCCAGCAGTCCCCTGAAGGACAGGGTAGGAGAAAAACTGTTTTTT.

The chain employs TRBV2 and TRBJ2-7; 8 nucleotides match TRBD1. The length of the CDR3 is 14 residues. V lost 3 bases, J lost 5 bases, and 6 bases stayed unmatched. The germline V gene encodes CDR1 SNHLY and CDR2 FYNNEI. CDR3 sequence: CASSDAQGANEQYF. CDR3 nucleotides: TGTGCCAGCAGTGACGCTCAGGGGGCGAACGAGCAGTACTTC.

The chain recombines TRBV7-8 with TRBJ2-2; D is ambiguous. Trimming removed 0 bases at V and 6 bases at J, with 5 bases between. CDR1 is SGHVS and CDR2 is FQNEAQ in the germline V gene. The CDR3 totals 13 residues. This CDR3 is CASSLAPPGELFF. The CDR3 region has the DNA TGTGCCAGCAGCTTAGCCCCCCCCGGGGAGCTGTTTTTT. The variable domain in full, completed from reference TRBV7-8 and TRBJ2-2, reads GAGVSQSPRYKVAKRGQDVALRCDPISGHVSLFWYQQALGQGPEFLTYFQNEAQLDKSGLPSDRFFAERPEGSVSTLKIQRTQQEDSAVYLCASSLAPPGELFFGEGSRLTVL.

J is TRBJ2-4 and V is TRBV27; D call uncertain. Germline CDR1 reads MNHEY; CDR2 reads SMNVEV (reference sequence). The V and J ends lost 6 bases and 0 bases respectively, with 9 bases between them. This CDR3 has 14 amino acids. The CDR3 coding sequence is TGTGCCAGCAGGGAGACACTAGCCAAAAACATTCAGTACTTC. It encodes CASRETLAKNIQYF.

The rearrangement links TRBV7-3 to TRBJ2-5; D gene ambiguous. V was shortened by 2 bases and J by 5 bases, with 9 bases between the two germline ends. CDR3 length: 13 amino acids. Germline V gene data show CDR1 as SGHTA and CDR2 as FQGTGA. The CDR3 coding sequence is TGTGCCAGCAGCTTAGAACTGGGGGAGACCCAGTACTTC. This sequence encodes CASSLELGETQYF.

CDR3 nucleotide sequence: TGTGCCAGCAGCCCGATACCTAATTCCTACGAGCAGTACTTC. Translated: CASSPIPNSYEQYF. This rearrangement joins TRBV7-9 to TRBJ2-7; D gene ambiguous. The V end lost 5 bases, the J end lost 1 base, and 12 bases lay between the germline ends. The CDR3 extends over 14 amino acids. Germline V gene lookup returns CDR1 SEHNR and CDR2 FQNEAQ (reference sequence).